Listed below are T cell receptor beta chains from one sample, sequenced in a study of T cell changes during pregnancy in multiple sclerosis. TCRdb keeps only in-frame clones here, not all; method: immunoSEQ multiplex PCR. The table lists tens of thousands of clones, around nine tenths of them singletons. This sample comprised peripheral blood, obtained in the first trimester of pregnancy. The receptors derive from a female donor in good health, enrolled as a control in a pregnancy study. CDR3s include the opening cysteine and the closing phenylalanine or tryptophan. D genes are given only for firm matches. Size values are once, few and many counts, or a class for expanded clones, and some rows have none.

abundance,v_gene,j_gene,d_gene,CDR3aa,CDR3nt
.,TRBV19,TRBJ1-5,.,CASSISDSQPQHF,TGTGCCAGTAGTATATCAGACTCACAGCCCCAGCATTTT
.,TRBV4-2,TRBJ1-2,TRBD1,CASSQQPGQGNDYGYTF,TGTGCCAGCAGCCAACAACCGGGACAGGGGAACGACTATGGCTACACCTTC
few,TRBV7-2,TRBJ2-4,.,CASSLLRLENIQYF,TGTGCCAGCAGTTTATTGCGGCTAGAGAACATTCAGTACTTC
.,TRBV7-2,TRBJ2-3,TRBD2,CASSLAGATDTQYF,TGTGCCAGCAGTTTAGCGGGAGCCACAGATACGCAGTATTTT
.,TRBV29-1,TRBJ2-1,TRBD1,CSVATGQGSYNEQFF,TGCAGCGTCGCTACGGGACAGGGGTCCTACAATGAGCAGTTCTTC
.,TRBV5-3,TRBJ1-3,.,CASPRSGRQDSGNTIYF,TGTGCCAGTCCTAGAAGCGGACGGCAGGACTCTGGAAACACCATATATTTT
.,TRBV10-3,TRBJ2-7,.,CAISEQVSSYEQYF,TGTGCCATCAGTGAACAGGTCTCCTCCTACGAGCAGTACTTC
.,TRBV14,TRBJ2-7,.,CASSQDSYEQYF,TGTGCCAGCAGCCAAGACAGCTACGAGCAGTACTTC
.,TRBV19,TRBJ1-4,.,CASSMGRATNEKLFF,TGTGCCAGTAGTATGGGCCGTGCAACTAATGAAAAACTGTTTTTT
.,TRBV6-1,TRBJ2-7,.,CASRSGTNDDEQYF,TGTGCCAGCAGGTCAGGGACAAATGATGACGAGCAGTACTTC
.,TRBV7-2,TRBJ1-1,.,CASSLGLASEAFF,TGTGCCAGCAGCTTAGGTCTGGCCAGTGAAGCTTTCTTT
.,TRBV28,TRBJ1-1,TRBD1,CASSYPTGAVLMNTEAFF,TGTGCCAGCAGTTACCCGACAGGGGCTGTGTTGATGAACACTGAAGCTTTCTTT
.,TRBV21-1,TRBJ2-3,.,CASSNDFNWTSAAFGFTDTQYF,TGTGCCAGCAGCAACGACTTTAACTGGACTAGCGCAGCCTTTGGGTTCACAGATACGCAGTATTTT
.,TRBV5-1,TRBJ2-5,.,CASSLQGSKETQYF,TGCGCCAGCAGCTTGCAGGGATCGAAGGAGACCCAGTACTTC
once,TRBV4-1,TRBJ2-7,.,CASSQSGTYEQYF,TGCGCCAGCAGCCAATCGGGGACCTACGAGCAGTACTTC
.,TRBV4-2,TRBJ2-1,TRBD2,CASSQGREVSEQFF,TGTGCCAGCAGCCAAGGTCGGGAGGTTAGTGAGCAGTTCTTC
.,TRBV19,TRBJ2-3,TRBD1,CASSPIEAGGATDTQYF,TGTGCCAGTAGTCCAATCGAGGCAGGGGGCGCAACAGATACGCAGTATTTT
.,TRBV12-5,TRBJ1-5,TRBD1,CASGLVPYSRGNQPQHF,TGTGCTAGTGGTTTGGTACCGTATTCCAGGGGGAATCAGCCCCAGCATTTT
.,TRBV29-1,TRBJ1-4,TRBD1,CSARGGLATNEKLFF,TGCAGCGCAAGAGGGGGCCTGGCAACTAATGAAAAACTGTTTTTT
.,TRBV5-4,TRBJ2-1,TRBD1,CASSSRTGDNEQFF,TGTGCCAGCAGCTCCCGGACAGGGGACAATGAGCAGTTCTTC
.,TRBV6-6,TRBJ2-3,.,CASSYSNTADTQYF,TGTGCCAGCAGTTACTCGAATACGGCAGATACGCAGTATTTT
.,TRBV4-3,TRBJ1-4,TRBD1,CASSPRSGTGNEKLFF,TGCGCCAGCAGCCCCCGGTCCGGGACAGGGAATGAAAAACTGTTTTTT
.,TRBV19,TRBJ2-5,.,CASSETGFEAQYF,TGTGCCAGTAGTGAGACTGGGTTCGAAGCCCAGTACTTC
.,TRBV5-1,TRBJ2-1,.,CASSPSPPLRGTYNEQFF,TGCGCCAGCAGCCCTTCACCTCCTCTAAGGGGGACCTACAATGAGCAGTTCTTC
.,TRBV16,TRBJ1-1,.,CASSQSPIGSEAFF,TGTGCCAGCAGCCAATCCCCTATCGGGTCTGAAGCTTTCTTT
.,TRBV18,TRBJ2-2,.,CASSPAQLNTGELFF,TGTGCCAGCTCACCGGCACAGCTCAACACCGGGGAGCTGTTTTTT
.,TRBV12-5,TRBJ2-7,TRBD2,CASSGILYEQYF,TGTGCTAGTAGCGGGATCCTCTACGAGCAGTACTTC
once,TRBV10-3,TRBJ1-5,TRBD1,CAISGGTGVQPQHF,TGTGCCATCAGTGGGGGGACAGGGGTTCAGCCCCAGCATTTT
.,TRBV7-2,TRBJ1-6,.,CASSLQGLDNSPLHF,TGTGCCAGCAGCTTACAGGGGTTAGATAATTCACCCCTCCACTTT
.,TRBV7-2,TRBJ2-2,TRBD2,CASSSPGLAGVAGELFF,TGTGCCAGCAGTTCCCCCGGACTAGCGGGAGTAGCCGGGGAGCTGTTTTTT
.,TRBV9,TRBJ1-2,TRBD1,CASSAGQGYYYGYTF,TGTGCCAGCAGCGCTGGACAGGGGTACTACTATGGCTACACCTTC
once,TRBV19,TRBJ1-1,.,CASSIETRNTEAFF,TGTGCCAGTAGTATAGAGACAAGGAACACTGAAGCTTTCTTT
.,TRBV16,TRBJ1-2,TRBD1,CASSSPTGGKNYGYTF,TGTGCCAGCAGCTCCCCAACAGGGGGCAAAAACTATGGCTACACCTTC
.,TRBV18,TRBJ1-1,.,CASSPPGRGGNTEAFF,TGTGCCAGCTCACCCCCTGGGAGGGGCGGAAACACTGAAGCTTTCTTT
once,TRBV9,TRBJ2-1,.,CASSQGQKPEQFF,TGTGCCAGCAGCCAGGGACAAAAACCCGAGCAGTTCTTC
.,TRBV7-3,TRBJ2-1,TRBD2,CASSLGGTSAYNEQFF,TGTGCCAGCAGCTTAGGGGGGACTAGCGCATACAATGAGCAGTTCTTC
.,TRBV7-9,TRBJ1-1,.,CASSSQGHSEAFF,TGTGCCAGCAGCTCCCAAGGACACAGTGAAGCTTTCTTT
.,TRBV28,TRBJ2-1,.,CASSLGGASRHEQFF,TGTGCCAGCAGTTTGGGGGGGGCTAGTCGCCATGAGCAGTTCTTC
.,TRBV6-5,TRBJ2-3,.,CASRGGEAGAGTQYF,TGTGCCAGCAGGGGGGGGGAGGCGGGGGCAGGTACGCAGTATTTT
.,TRBV28,TRBJ2-5,.,CASSLGPPQETQYF,TGTGCCAGCAGTTTGGGGCCTCCCCAAGAGACCCAGTACTTC
.,TRBV15,TRBJ2-7,TRBD2,CATSREGVLPPYEQYF,TGTGCCACCAGCCGGGAGGGGGTCTTACCACCCTACGAGCAGTACTTC
.,TRBV11-3,TRBJ2-1,.,CASSFAARGWADEQFF,TGTGCCAGCAGCTTCGCTGCTAGGGGCTGGGCGGATGAGCAGTTCTTC
few,TRBV14,TRBJ2-7,.,CASSQVGPDEQYF,TGTGCCAGCAGCCAAGTTGGGCCCGACGAGCAGTACTTC